One sample yielded the 24 T cell receptor beta chains listed below, sequenced in a study of T cell changes during pregnancy in multiple sclerosis. The assay was immunoSEQ multiplex PCR, and TCRdb's table has in-frame clones only and misses some. Of tens of thousands of clones listed, nearly 95% were seen once; the top ten hold roughly 1.1%. The sequencing used peripheral blood, collected in the second trimester of pregnancy. The source is a female donor with multiple sclerosis, enrolled in a pregnancy study.

The CDR3: CASSSMTGGTDTQYF. DNA for the CDR3: TGCGCCAGCAGCTCTATGACAGGCGGCACAGATACGCAGTATTTT. The gene calls are TRBV5-1 and TRBJ2-3, with a weak D call TRBD1 (6 bases). Trimming cost V 3 bases and J 1 base, with 12 bases left between them. Germline CDR1 reads SGHRS; CDR2 reads YFSETQ. The CDR3 sequence is 15 residues long.

The V call is TRBV6-1, the J call TRBJ1-1; TRBD1 is a possible D gene (5 bases). The V end was cut by 4 bases, the J end by 2 bases, with 11 bases between. This CDR3 spans 14 amino acids. In germline, CDR1 is MNHNS, CDR2 SASEGT. In DNA form, the CDR3 reads TGTGCCAGCAGTGTGACAGTTACAAACACTGAAGCTTTCTTT. Its translation: CASSVTVTNTEAFF.

The sample holds one count of this clone. The genes are TRBV29-1 and TRBJ2-3; the match to TRBD1 covers 10 bases. This CDR3 has 14 residues. CDR1 SQVTM and CDR2 ANQGSEA come from the germline V gene. V gave up 4 bases and J gave up 1 base; unmatched junction bases: 2. DNA for the CDR3: TGCAGCGTTGTAGGGACAGGGGGCACAGATACGCAGTATTTT. Translation gives CSVVGTGGTDTQYF.

The gene calls are TRBV5-1 and TRBJ1-3; 7 bases are shared with TRBD1. V was clipped by 2 bases and J by 4 bases; unmatched bases: 9. Germline CDR1 SGHRS, CDR2 YFSETQ. The CDR3 loop spans 16 amino acids. CDR3 coding DNA: TGCGCCAGCAGCTTAGGGACAGCTGGGCTCGGAAACACCATATATTTT. Its translation: CASSLGTAGLGNTIYF.

This chain connects TRBV18 to TRBJ2-7, with D perhaps matching TRBD1 (6 bases). Germline loops: CDR1 KGHSH, CDR2 LQKENI. This CDR3 spans 14 amino acids. V dropped 3 bases and J dropped 2 bases, with 11 bases sitting between them. Written as DNA, the CDR3 is TGTGCCAGCTCACCTCGGACAGAGGCCTACGAGCAGTACTTC. It codes for CASSPRTEAYEQYF.

J is TRBJ1-2 and V is TRBV6-1, with TRBD1 as a possible D gene (6 bases). With 4 bases removed from V and 2 bases from J, the gap between germline ends came to 8 bases. The CDR3 loop spans 13 amino acids. Germline CDR1 is MNHNS and CDR2 is SASEGT. The DNA of the CDR3 is TGTGCCAGCAGTGTTCAGGGGAACTATGGCTACACCTTC. It yields the protein CASSVQGNYGYTF.

The chain carries TRBV28 and TRBJ1-1; 7 positions agree with TRBD1. The trim removed 8 bases at V and 1 base at J, leaving 4 bases unmatched. Germline assignment: CDR1 MDHEN and CDR2 SYDVKM. The CDR3 has 13 amino acids. CDR3 nucleotide sequence: TGTGCCAGCCGACAGGGACCGAACACTGAAGCTTTCTTT. Translating it yields CASRQGPNTEAFF.

This chain links TRBV5-1 with TRBJ2-5, with 7 bases lining up with TRBD2. CDR1 and CDR2 (germline): SGHRS, YFSETQ. J lost 5 bases, V lost 0 bases, and 10 bases had no gene match. The CDR3 loop spans 16 amino acids. DNA of the CDR3: TGCGCCAGCAGCTTGGGGCCGAGGGGAGGGGTGGAGACCCAGTACTTC. Residues: CASSLGPRGGVETQYF.

The chain links TRBV6-6 to TRBJ2-7, with 8 bases identical to TRBD1. This CDR3 is built from 15 residues. CDR1 is MNHNY, CDR2 SVGAGI, per germline (reference sequence). DNA for the CDR3: TGTGAGGAGCGGCCCAGGGAGGCAGGGGGCGGCGAGCAGTACTTC. Amino acids: CEERPREAGGGEQYF.

J is TRBJ1-1 and V is TRBV19, with D unresolved. CDR1 LNHDA and CDR2 SQIVND come from the germline V gene (reference sequence). The CDR3 sequence is 15 residues long. With 5 bases removed from V and 0 bases from J, the gap between germline ends came to 13 bases. CDR3 in DNA: TGTGCCAGTAGTTCTCGCGACGGGATGAACACTGAAGCTTTCTTT. Protein: CASSSRDGMNTEAFF.

The chain couples TRBV5-1 to TRBJ1-5; D unclear. Trimming cost V 4 bases and J 0 bases, with 14 bases left between them. Germline V gives CDR1 SGHRS, CDR2 YFSETQ. The length of the CDR3 is 16 residues. CDR3 region: CASSPDTTNSNQPQHF. Written as DNA, the CDR3 is TGCGCCAGCAGCCCCGACACGACAAATAGCAATCAGCCCCAGCATTTT. The full variable domain, completed using reference TRBV5-1 and TRBJ1-5, is KAGVTQTPRYLIKTRGQQVTLSCSPISGHRSVSWYQQTPGQGLQFLFEYFSETQRNKGNFPGRFSGRQFSNSRSEMNVSTLELGDSALYLCASSPDTTNSNQPQHFGDGTRLSIL.

The J gene is TRBJ2-1, the V gene TRBV11-2; the match to TRBD2 covers 10 bases. The V gene end was trimmed by 4 bases and the J gene end by 8 bases; junction bases not matched to a gene: 11. CDR1 SGHAT and CDR2 FQNNGV come from the germline V gene. The CDR3 extends over 16 amino acids. CDR3 DNA sequence: TGTGCCAGCAGCTCTTACAGCGGGAGGGCGGGGTATGAGCAGTTCTTC. This gives the protein CASSSYSGRAGYEQFF.

The chain links TRBV18 to TRBJ1-2; 7 nucleotides line up with TRBD1. This CDR3 has 14 residues. The V gene's germline CDR1 is KGHSH and CDR2 LQKENI. V lost 6 bases to trimming and J lost 6 bases; unmatched junction nucleotides: 10. For the CDR3, the DNA is TGTGCCAGCTCCCTACAGGGGTCGAGTGATGGCTACACCTTC. Its protein is CASSLQGSSDGYTF.

The chain links TRBV30 to TRBJ1-4; D ambiguous. The germline gives CDR1 GTSNPN, CDR2 SVGIG (reference sequence). Trimming took off 2 bases at V and 4 bases at J, with 17 bases between the two ends. The CDR3 is 16 residues long. The CDR3: CAWSFGVSTSNEKLFF. As DNA, the CDR3 is TGTGCCTGGAGTTTCGGGGTCTCAACCAGTAATGAAAAACTGTTTTTT.

The chain employs TRBV7-6 and TRBJ2-1, with D possibly matching TRBD1 (7 bases). The CDR3 covers 15 residues. The V gene's germline CDR1 is SGHVS and CDR2 FNYEAQ. Between the trimmed V and J ends, which lost 0 bases and 9 bases, there was a span of 15 bases. Here the CDR3 reads CASSLAGGQSSEQFF. Here the CDR3 DNA reads TGTGCCAGCAGCTTAGCGGGGGGACAGTCTAGTGAGCAGTTCTTC.

This chain uses TRBV19 with TRBJ2-1; 7 positions agree with TRBD1. Germline V gene lookup returns CDR1 LNHDA and CDR2 SQIVND (reference sequence). The CDR3 runs 13 residues. Trimming removed 6 bases from V and 4 bases from J; junction bases left unmatched: 3. CDR3 DNA sequence: TGTGCCAGTAGCCCGGGACAGTACAATGAGCAGTTCTTC. This codes for CASSPGQYNEQFF. The full variable domain, with the rest looked up from reference TRBV19 and TRBJ2-1, is DGGITQSPKYLFRKEGQNVTLSCEQNLNHDAMYWYRQDPGQGLRLIYYSQIVNDFQKGDIAEGYSVSREKKESFPLTVTSAQKNPTAFYLCASSPGQYNEQFFGPGTRLTVL.

This chain links TRBV19 with TRBJ2-1; 9 bases map to TRBD1. The CDR3 covers 16 residues. V lost 4 bases and J lost 0; bases outside the gene matches: 4. Germline assignment: CDR1 LNHDA and CDR2 SQIVND (reference sequence). In DNA, the CDR3 is TGTGCCAGTAGTACCGGGACAGGGCGCTCCTACAATGAGCAGTTCTTC. Encoded protein: CASSTGTGRSYNEQFF.

This clone was recorded once. DNA for the CDR3: TGTGCCAGCAGTGACTCGAACAGGGACGTGGGGCGGACTTTCTTT. Translation gives CASSDSNRDVGRTFF. The chain employs TRBV6-4 and TRBJ1-1, with D perhaps TRBD1 (6 bases). CDR1 is MRHNA and CDR2 is SNTAGT in the germline V gene. This CDR3 spans 15 amino acids. Trimming removed 0 bases from V and 12 bases from J, with 20 bases in between.

In this sample, this clone turned up once. The genes are TRBV2 and TRBJ1-5; 7 bases agree with TRBD1. V was pared by 3 bases and J by 7 bases, with 3 bases of the junction left unmatched. CDR3 size: 13 residues. Germline CDR1 and CDR2: SNHLY and FYNNEI. The CDR3 is CASSETGHQPQHF. As DNA, the CDR3 is TGTGCCAGCAGTGAGACAGGGCACCAGCCCCAGCATTTT.

The chain employs TRBV28 and TRBJ2-5; the match to TRBD2 covers 12 bases. There are 15 residues in the CDR3. CDR1 is MDHEN and CDR2 is SYDVKM in the germline V gene. V gave up 7 bases and J gave up 4 bases; unmatched junction bases: 7. This CDR3 reads CASIPSGRERETQYF. The CDR3 DNA is TGTGCCAGCATCCCTAGCGGGAGGGAGAGAGAGACCCAGTACTTC.

CDR3: CASSGYRLIEEQYF. In DNA form, the CDR3 reads TGTGCCAGCAGTGGGTACAGGCTTATCGAGGAGCAGTACTTC. The chain couples TRBV6-1 to TRBJ2-7; perhaps TRBD1 as D (5 bases). The germline V gene encodes CDR1 MNHNS and CDR2 SASEGT. This CDR3 contains 14 residues. V was cut by 4 bases and J by 7 bases, with 17 bases left in between.

A single count supports this clone. The CDR3 protein is CASGADRVNTEAFF. CDR3 in DNA: TGTGCCAGTGGTGCCGACAGGGTGAACACTGAAGCTTTCTTT. The gene calls are TRBV19 and TRBJ1-1; 7 bases are a match to TRBD1. Germline V gene sequence: CDR1 LNHDA, CDR2 SQIVND (reference sequence). Trimming at V came to 8 bases and at J to 0 bases, leaving 6 bases not matched to a gene. The CDR3 spans 14 residues.

This rearrangement joins TRBV11-3 to TRBJ2-7; 7 bases fit TRBD1. J was trimmed by 7 bases and V by 4 bases; bases with no gene match: 10. Germline V lookup: CDR1 SGHNT, CDR2 YENEEA. The CDR3 has 14 residues. DNA of the CDR3: TGTGCCAGCAGCTCCGACAGGGTCTCAGATGAGCAGTACTTC. It translates to CASSSDRVSDEQYF.

The chain is built from TRBV6-6 and TRBJ2-3; 13 bases line up with TRBD2. Germline CDR1 is MNHNY and CDR2 is SVGAGI (reference sequence). J gave up 6 bases and V 4 bases, and 7 bases lay outside the gene matches. The CDR3 consists of 16 residues. The CDR3 DNA reads as TGTGCCAGCAGTTCAAAGACTAGCGGGAGGTCGGATACGCAGTATTTT. As protein: CASSSKTSGRSDTQYF.